The TCR beta chain under discussion was sequenced for a study of shared clonotypes between healthy human individuals. Some clones are missing from TCRdb's copy, which holds only in-frame ones; the method was immunoSEQ multiplex PCR. The data hold some 2,400,000 clones, with approximately 96% observed a single time. Trimming at V came to 3 bases and at J to 0 bases, leaving 4 bases not matched to a gene. The CDR3 has 17 residues. The germline V gene encodes CDR1 KGHSH and CDR2 LQKENI. Recent vaccinations or acute infections were absent in the healthy HIV-negative adult donors. The donors were all Caucasian adults (living in Nashville, Tennessee). The study separated CD4+ cells into CD45RA+ naive and CD45RA-negative memory subsets.

The chain links TRBV18 to TRBJ2-7; 14 positions match TRBD2. The TCR originated in a man aged 18-30 years in good health. The sequencing sample was made of naive CD4+ T cells sorted from blood. The subset: CD45RA+ positively selected. CDR3 nucleotide sequence: TGTGCCAGCTCACCTCGGGGACTAGCGGGAGTCTCCTACGAGCAGTACTTC. It translates to CASSPRGLAGVSYEQYF.